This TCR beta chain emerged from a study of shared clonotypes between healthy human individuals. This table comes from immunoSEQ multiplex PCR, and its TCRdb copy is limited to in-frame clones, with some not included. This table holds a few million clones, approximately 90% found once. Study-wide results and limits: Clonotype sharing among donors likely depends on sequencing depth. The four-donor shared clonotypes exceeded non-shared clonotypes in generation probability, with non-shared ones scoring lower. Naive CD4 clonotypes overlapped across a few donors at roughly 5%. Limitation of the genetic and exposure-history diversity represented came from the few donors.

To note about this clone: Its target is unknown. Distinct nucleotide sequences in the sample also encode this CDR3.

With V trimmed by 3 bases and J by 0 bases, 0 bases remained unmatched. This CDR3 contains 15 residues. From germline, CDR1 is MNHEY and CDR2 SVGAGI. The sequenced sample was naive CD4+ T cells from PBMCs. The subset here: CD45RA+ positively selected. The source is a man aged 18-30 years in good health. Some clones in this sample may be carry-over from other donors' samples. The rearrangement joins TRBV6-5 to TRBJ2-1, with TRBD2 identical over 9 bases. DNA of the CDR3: TGTGCCAGCAGTTATAGCGGGAGCTCCTACAATGAGCAGTTCTTC. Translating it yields CASSYSGSSYNEQFF.